This TCR beta chain is drawn from a study of a mutant IDH1 vaccine in newly diagnosed glioma. Study-wide context: Radiotherapy, temozolomide, or both had been given previously, and both were given to most.

Notes on the study in general: Of all patients, 93.3% showed vaccine-induced immune responses. Changes to the top peripheral T cell clonotypes appeared unrelated to pseudoprogression.

With 2 bases removed from V and 2 bases from J, the gap between germline ends came to 6 bases. The CDR3 runs 13 residues. CDR1 is MDHEN and CDR2 is SYDVKM in the germline V gene. Points on this clone: The antigen is not known.

The method was immunoSEQ multiplex PCR; TCRdb's version includes in-frame clones alone and lacks a portion of them. Of tens of thousands of clones listed, over 85% are singletons. Documented time point: baseline, week 1 (first vaccination visit). Treatment noted: pre-vaccination baseline after standard-of-care therapy. New WHO grade 3 or 4 astrocytomas that were IDH1-mutant and ATRX-lost had been found in donors. Sequences were derived from PBMCs, sampled from a glioma patient treated with radiotherapy, temozolomide or both. The receptor's source is a young man with glioma. J is TRBJ1-1 and V is TRBV28, with D uncertain. This CDR3 reads CASSLGRNTEAFF. Here the CDR3 DNA reads TGTGCCAGCAGTTTAGGGCGTAACACTGAAGCTTTCTTT.